The 19 T cell receptor beta chains below come from one sample, sequenced in a study of T cell changes during pregnancy in multiple sclerosis. Measured with immunoSEQ multiplex PCR; TCRdb has only the in-frame clones, and not every one. Among 46,000 or so clones, roughly 90% were seen once, and the ten largest hold 4% to 5%. The source material was peripheral blood, sampled in the second trimester of pregnancy. The receptors derive from a female donor in good health, enrolled as a control in a pregnancy study.

This clone was picked up a small number of times. This sequence joins TRBV30 and TRBJ1-2, with D tentatively TRBD1 (5 bases). Germline V gene sequence: CDR1 GTSNPN, CDR2 SVGIG (reference sequence). V lost 7 bases to trimming and J lost 1 base, with 10 bases between them. The CDR3 spans 12 residues. For the CDR3, the DNA is TGTGCCTTGGGGGGGATTAACTATGGCTACACCTTC. This encodes CALGGINYGYTF.

This chain links TRBV5-1 with TRBJ1-1, with a tentative D call TRBD1 (5 bases). The CDR3 contains 14 residues. Germline CDR1 reads SGHRS; CDR2 reads YFSETQ. Between the trimmed V and J ends, which lost 4 bases and 4 bases, there was a span of 14 bases. CDR3 in amino acids: CASSPAGEVTEAFF. In DNA, the CDR3 is TGCGCCAGCAGCCCCGCGGGGGAGGTCACTGAAGCTTTCTTT. The full variable domain, rest sourced from reference TRBV5-1 and TRBJ1-1, is KAGVTQTPRYLIKTRGQQVTLSCSPISGHRSVSWYQQTPGQGLQFLFEYFSETQRNKGNFPGRFSGRQFSNSRSEMNVSTLELGDSALYLCASSPAGEVTEAFFGQGTRLTVV.

This clone is labeled as medium-sized. The chain couples TRBV27 to TRBJ1-2, with a weak D call TRBD1 (6 bases). CDR1 MNHEY and CDR2 SMNVEV come from the germline V gene (reference sequence). This CDR3 spans 14 amino acids. V was pared by 5 bases and J by 6 bases, with 16 bases between. The DNA for the CDR3 is TGTGCCAGCAGTCCCTCAACAGGGTACAATGGCTACACCTTC. This encodes CASSPSTGYNGYTF.

V is TRBV30 and J is TRBJ2-6; tentative D call: TRBD2 (5 bases). The CDR3 runs 12 residues. The V gene's germline CDR1 is GTSNPN and CDR2 SVGIG (reference sequence). V shed 5 bases and J shed 11 bases, with 13 bases lying between them. CDR3 in amino acids: CAWAGLMDVLTF. DNA for the CDR3: TGTGCCTGGGCAGGACTGATGGACGTCCTGACTTTC.

The V call is TRBV6-5, the J call TRBJ1-2; 10 bases are a match to TRBD1. This CDR3 region has 16 residues. CDR1 and CDR2 (germline): MNHEY, SVGAGI. V was pared by 0 bases and J by 7 bases, with 8 bases of the junction left unmatched. DNA for the CDR3: TGTGCCAGCAGTTACTCTGGACAGGGGGGTAAGCTTGGCTACACCTTC. Its protein is CASSYSGQGGKLGYTF.

This rearrangement joins TRBV30 to TRBJ2-7, with D possibly TRBD1 on 6 matching bases. CDR3 length: 14 amino acids. Trimming left V 4 bases short and J 2 bases short, with 15 bases between. The germline gives CDR1 GTSNPN, CDR2 SVGIG (reference sequence). This chain's CDR3 is CAWNQQGSTYEQYF. CDR3 nucleotide sequence: TGTGCCTGGAACCAACAGGGTAGCACCTACGAGCAGTACTTC. Filled out from reference TRBV30 and TRBJ2-7, the complete variable domain reads SQTIHQWPATLVQPVGSPLSLECTVEGTSNPNLYWYRQAAGRGLQLLFYSVGIGQISSEVPQNLSASRPQDRQFILSSKKLLLSDSGFYLCAWNQQGSTYEQYFGPGTRLTVT.

V is TRBV10-3 and J is TRBJ1-1, with 7 bases fitting TRBD1. The V and J ends lost 5 bases and 2 bases, in that order; junction bases with no gene match: 5. This CDR3 has 14 amino acids. Germline loops: CDR1 ENHRY, CDR2 SYGVKD. The CDR3 DNA reads TGTGCCATCAGTACAGGGGTCCCAAACACTGAAGCTTTCTTT. It translates to CAISTGVPNTEAFF.

The CDR3 sequence: CASSFGGASTDTQYF. In nucleotides, the CDR3 is TGTGCCAGCAGTTTTGGCGGGGCGAGCACAGATACGCAGTATTTT. The chain is built from TRBV27 and TRBJ2-3, with D perhaps TRBD2 (6 bases). This CDR3 spans 15 amino acids. The germline CDR1 and CDR2 sequences are MNHEY and SMNVEV (reference sequence). V gave up 3 bases and J gave up 0 bases, with 10 bases separating them.

The V call is TRBV5-4, the J call TRBJ2-1, with 11 bases lining up with TRBD2. J lost 4 bases, V lost 0 bases, and 9 bases had no gene match. This CDR3 has 18 residues. Germline V CDR1 and CDR2: SGHNT, YYREEE (reference sequence). CDR3 sequence reads: CASSLAGRLAGGYNEQFF. The CDR3 region has the DNA TGTGCCAGCAGCTTGGCCGGTCGGCTAGCGGGAGGTTACAATGAGCAGTTCTTC.

The V call is TRBV15, the J call TRBJ1-1, with D perhaps matching TRBD1 (6 bases). This CDR3 spans 16 amino acids. From germline, CDR1 is LNHNV and CDR2 YYDKDF (reference sequence). Trimming removed 6 bases at V and 0 bases at J, with 17 bases between. The DNA of the CDR3 is TGTGCCACCAGAGGGGGGGTAGGGACTCTGAACACTGAAGCTTTCTTT. Protein product: CATRGGVGTLNTEAFF.

V is TRBV11-3 and J is TRBJ2-3, with 9 bases matching TRBD2. Looked up from germline, CDR1 is SGHNT and CDR2 is YENEEA. J gave up 6 bases and V 5 bases, and 12 bases lay outside the gene matches. CDR3 length: 16 amino acids. The CDR3 DNA reads as TGTGCCAGCAGCCTAAAAACGGGACTAGCCATCGATACGCAGTATTTT. It is translated as CASSLKTGLAIDTQYF.

The rearrangement links TRBV11-3 to TRBJ2-7; TRBD2 matches 9 bases. Germline CDR1 is SGHNT and CDR2 is YENEEA. V lost 5 bases and J lost 3; bases outside the gene matches: 5. The length of the CDR3 is 14 residues. In DNA, the CDR3 is TGTGCCAGCAGCGTAACGCGGGGGGGCTACGAGCAGTACTTC. Its translation is CASSVTRGGYEQYF.

V is TRBV5-1 and J is TRBJ2-7; TRBD2 aligns across 8 bases. There are 13 residues in the CDR3. Trimming cost V 6 bases and J 5 bases; bases outside gene matches: 7. Germline CDR1 and CDR2: SGHRS and YFSETQ. The CDR3 region has the DNA TGCGCCAGCAACCGGGAGGGAGGGCACGAGCAGTACTTC. Its translation is CASNREGGHEQYF.

This chain uses TRBV30 with TRBJ1-1; 7 bases match TRBD1. V lost 5 bases, J lost 2 bases, and 8 bases stayed unmatched. The CDR3 spans 14 residues. CDR1 and CDR2 (germline): GTSNPN, SVGIG (reference sequence). The DNA of the CDR3 is TGTGCCTGGTCGCCGGGACAGACAAACACTGAAGCTTTCTTT. Amino acids: CAWSPGQTNTEAFF.

The rearrangement joins TRBV7-2 to TRBJ1-4, with TRBD1 matching over 10 bases. The CDR3 consists of 15 residues. CDR1 and CDR2 (germline): SGHTA, FQGNSA. The ends lost 6 bases at V and 5 bases at J; junction bases unmatched: 6. The DNA for the CDR3 is TGTGCCAGCAGAGTGACAGGGGGCGGAAATGAAAAACTGTTTTTT. This codes for CASRVTGGGNEKLFF.

This chain joins TRBV6-5 and TRBJ1-1, with unresolved D. The germline V and J ends were trimmed by 0 bases and 0 bases, with 8 bases remaining between them. CDR3 length equals 15 residues. Looked up from germline, CDR1 is MNHEY and CDR2 is SVGAGI. CDR3 sequence: CASSYSTAVNTEAFF. The CDR3 DNA reads TGTGCCAGCAGTTACTCGACGGCGGTGAACACTGAAGCTTTCTTT.

V usage is TRBV19 and J usage is TRBJ2-1, with 11 bases lining up with TRBD1. This CDR3 region has 14 residues. The V and J ends lost 8 bases and 8 bases, in that order; junction bases with no gene match: 8. Germline V CDR1 and CDR2: LNHDA, SQIVND (reference sequence). The CDR3 protein is CASRGDRGLDEQFF. The CDR3 bases are TGTGCCAGTCGTGGGGACAGGGGGTTGGATGAGCAGTTCTTC.

This sequence joins TRBV29-1 and TRBJ1-1; 7 bases agree with TRBD1. After removal of 4 bases from V and 4 bases from J, the junction contained 6 bases not matched to a gene. The germline V gene has CDR1 SQVTM and CDR2 ANQGSEA. The CDR3 contains 13 residues. The CDR3 loop reads CSVVGGAGTEAFF. CDR3 coding DNA: TGCAGCGTTGTAGGGGGCGCAGGCACTGAAGCTTTCTTT.

Notes on this clone: The sample has other DNA sequences that encode this CDR3 too. The chain carries TRBV30 and TRBJ1-1, with a weak D call TRBD1 (5 bases). The CDR3 runs to 13 residues. Germline lookup yields CDR1 GTSNPN and CDR2 SVGIG (reference sequence). V lost 0 bases and J lost 4, with 9 bases in between. The CDR3 bases are TGTGCCTGGAGTGTACGGGGGGGCACTGAAGCTTTCTTT. Translated: CAWSVRGGTEAFF.